The clone carrying this T cell receptor (beta chain) showed up many times. Germline CDR1 reads SGHAT; CDR2 reads FQNNGV. Trimming removed 6 bases from V and 4 bases from J, with 13 bases in between. The CDR3 totals 14 residues. These data belong to a study of T cells in Graves' hyperthyroidism and ophthalmopathy. The TCR beta CDR3 regions underwent amplification using RNA transcripts as the source. First-round RT-PCR targeting the TCR CDR3 was performed with the HTBI primer set. MiXCR, run by TCRdb on the multiplex PCR reads, gives a single entry per CDR3 protein. The profile shows 480,000 or so distinct CDR3 sequences, under 15% of them singletons.

Sequenced sample: blood. This sequence was found in a young woman with Graves' hyperthyroidism. This chain links TRBV11-2 with TRBJ1-5; D gene uncertain. The CDR3 sequence is CASSRGRGNQPQHF. DNA for the CDR3: TGTGCCAGCAGTCGAGGGAGAGGGAATCAGCCCCAGCATTTT.